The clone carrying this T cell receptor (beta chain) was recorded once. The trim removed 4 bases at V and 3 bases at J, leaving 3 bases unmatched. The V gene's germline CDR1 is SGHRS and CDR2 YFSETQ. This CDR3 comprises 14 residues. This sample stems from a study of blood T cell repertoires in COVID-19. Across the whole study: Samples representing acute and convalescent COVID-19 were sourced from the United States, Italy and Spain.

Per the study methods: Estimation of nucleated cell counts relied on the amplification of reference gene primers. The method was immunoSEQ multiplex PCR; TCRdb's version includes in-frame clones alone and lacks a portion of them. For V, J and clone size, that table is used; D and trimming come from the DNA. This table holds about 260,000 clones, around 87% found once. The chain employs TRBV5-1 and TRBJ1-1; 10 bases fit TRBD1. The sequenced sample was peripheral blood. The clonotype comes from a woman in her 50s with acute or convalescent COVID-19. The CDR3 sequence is CASSLDRGHTEAFF. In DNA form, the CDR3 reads TGCGCCAGCAGCCTTGACAGGGGGCACACTGAAGCTTTCTTT.